A single sample is the source of the 5 T cell receptor beta chains below, sequenced in a study of human T cells and chemical hapten exposure. Sequencing started from total RNA isolated from unfractionated whole blood. Attachment of unique molecular identifiers to individual cDNA molecules was performed in the library. TCRdb re-called the reads with MiXCR, one entry per CDR3 protein. The sample contains roughly 120,000 distinct CDR3 sequences, 8.5% to 9% of which appear only once. The sample consisted of whole blood. The receptors come from a human donor in good health. Some clones in this sample may be carry-over from other donors' samples.

The J gene is TRBJ2-1, the V gene TRBV9, with TRBD1 identical over 9 bases. The CDR3 is 16 residues long. The germline V gene has CDR1 SGDLS and CDR2 YYNGEE. The V segment lost 2 bases and the J segment 3 bases; nucleotides outside the gene matches: 6. CDR3: CASSVGDRVGYNEQFF. As DNA, the CDR3 is TGTGCCAGCAGCGTTGGGGACAGGGTCGGCTACAATGAGCAGTTCTTC.

This clonotype appeared many times. J is TRBJ1-1 and V is TRBV29-1, with D tentatively TRBD1 (6 bases). V lost 6 bases to trimming and J lost 0 bases, with 23 bases between them. CDR1 and CDR2 from the germline V gene are SQVTM and ANQGSEA. The CDR3 is 17 residues long. The CDR3 DNA reads TGCAGCGTGATCCCCCGCCCGGGGGGCGAAATGAACACTGAAGCTTTCTTT. Protein: CSVIPRPGGEMNTEAFF.

The chain combines TRBV12-5 with TRBJ2-7, with 7 bases that match TRBD1. The germline gives CDR1 LGHNT, CDR2 FRNRAP. This CDR3 region has 12 residues. V trimming: 7 bases; J trimming: 5 bases; junction bases outside the gene matches: 5. The CDR3, as DNA: TGTGCTAGTGCTCAGACAGGGAACGAGCAGTACTTC. Protein: CASAQTGNEQYF.

The chain carries TRBV12-3 or TRBV12-4 and TRBJ2-2; 8 nucleotides line up with TRBD2. The CDR3 totals 15 residues. The ends lost 7 bases at V and 0 bases at J; junction bases unmatched: 4. The CDR3 region is CASNRAGANTGELFF. CDR3 coding DNA: TGTGCCAGCAACAGAGCGGGAGCGAACACCGGGGAGCTGTTTTTT.

The chain couples TRBV20-1 to TRBJ1-1, with D perhaps matching TRBD1 (5 bases). The CDR3 extends over 13 amino acids. Deletions cut 2 bases from V and 1 base from J, with 8 bases between. The germline gives CDR1 DFQATT, CDR2 SNEGSKA (reference sequence). In nucleotides, the CDR3 is TGCAGTGCTAGACCAACAGGGAACACTGAAGCTTTCTTT. As protein: CSARPTGNTEAFF.